The rows below give T cell receptor beta chains drawn from one sample of a study of CD8 T cells in ankylosing spondylitis. TCRdb re-called the 5' RACE reads with MiXCR, one entry per CDR3 protein. Among fewer than 400,000 distinct CDR3 sequences listed, 14% to 15% were seen once. Sequenced material: blood, either unsorted or a sorted T cell fraction (not recorded which). These receptor sequences come from a male donor with ankylosing spondylitis or in good health (not recorded which). The CDR3 runs from the conserved cysteine through the conserved F or W. Each record gives: CDR3 DNA, CDR3 protein, D gene, V gene, clone size, J gene. The D gene is left open where the match is weak. Some rows have no size entry. The others give once, few or many, or a class for an expanded clone.

DNA: TGTGCCACCAGCGGGATTTCCCGCAATCAGCCCCAGCATTTT
CDR3: CATSGISRNQPQHF
D: -
V: TRBV15
size: -
J: TRBJ1-5

DNA: TGTGCCAGCAGTTTGGGGACTGGCGGATCGGACGAGCAGTACTTC
CDR3: CASSLGTGGSDEQYF
D: -
V: TRBV12-3/TRBV12-4
size: -
J: TRBJ2-7

DNA: TGTGCCAGCTCTGCGGGACGGACTGTGGTACTGTTTTTT
CDR3: CASSAGRTVVLFF
D: -
V: TRBV18
size: few
J: TRBJ1-4

DNA: TGCAGTGCTAGAAACCCCTCGGGACTGAACACTGAAGCTTTCTTT
CDR3: CSARNPSGLNTEAFF
D: -
V: TRBV20-1
size: -
J: TRBJ1-1

DNA: TGTGCCAGCAGCTTAGGGAGTGATCGCACCTACCGAGATACGCAGTATTTT
CDR3: CASSLGSDRTYRDTQYF
D: -
V: TRBV11-2
size: few
J: TRBJ2-3

DNA: TGTGCCAGCAGCGTACAGGGCCCTCTCCCAGGAGAAAAACTGTTTTTT
CDR3: CASSVQGPLPGEKLFF
D: -
V: TRBV12-3/TRBV12-4
size: -
J: TRBJ1-4

DNA: TGTGCCAGCAGCAACCTTTGGGGCAGGGCCACAGATACGCAGTATTTT
CDR3: CASSNLWGRATDTQYF
D: -
V: TRBV7-2
size: -
J: TRBJ2-3

DNA: TGTGCCAGCAGCTTAGCGTCGGGACAGGGACGAGAGACCCAGTACTTC
CDR3: CASSLASGQGRETQYF
D: TRBD1
V: TRBV7-9
size: -
J: TRBJ2-5

DNA: TGTGCCAGCAGCCACGGCGGGAGCGGGGAGCTGTTTTTT
CDR3: CASSHGGSGELFF
D: TRBD2
V: TRBV3-1
size: -
J: TRBJ2-2

DNA: TGTGCCAGCTCACCAATCCAGGGTGAGCAGTACTTC
CDR3: CASSPIQGEQYF
D: -
V: TRBV18
size: -
J: TRBJ2-7

DNA: TGCGCCAGCAGCTTGGTAACGGGGGACACTGAAGCTTTCTTT
CDR3: CASSLVTGDTEAFF
D: -
V: TRBV5-1
size: many
J: TRBJ1-1

DNA: TGTGCCAGCAGCGTAGGATCCTTCAATGAGCAGTTCTTC
CDR3: CASSVGSFNEQFF
D: -
V: TRBV9
size: -
J: TRBJ2-1

DNA: TGCAGCGGACATCCTCAAGAGAATGAAAAACTGTTTTTT
CDR3: CSGHPQENEKLFF
D: -
V: TRBV29-1
size: -
J: TRBJ1-4

DNA: TGTGCCAGCTCACCCGGGGGACAGCGATGGGAGACCCAGTACTTC
CDR3: CASSPGGQRWETQYF
D: -
V: TRBV18
size: few
J: TRBJ2-5

DNA: TGCGCCAGTACCATATCCGGGACAGGGACGAACACTGAAGCTTTCTTT
CDR3: CASTISGTGTNTEAFF
D: TRBD1
V: TRBV4-1
size: -
J: TRBJ1-1

DNA: TGTGCCAGCACTAGGACAGCGAACACTGAAGCTTTCTTT
CDR3: CASTRTANTEAFF
D: -
V: TRBV12-3/TRBV12-4
size: -
J: TRBJ1-1

DNA: TGTGCCAGCAGTCGGGGGGCAGCGGGGGTCACAGATACGCAGTATTTT
CDR3: CASSRGAAGVTDTQYF
D: TRBD2
V: TRBV12-3/TRBV12-4
size: few
J: TRBJ2-3

DNA: TGCGCCAGCAGCCACGGACTAGGGGTAATCTACGAGCAGTACTTC
CDR3: CASSHGLGVIYEQYF
D: TRBD2
V: TRBV5-1
size: few
J: TRBJ2-7

DNA: TGTGCCAGCAGTCCCGGCTCAGACAGGGGTATACCCTACGAGCAGTACTTC
CDR3: CASSPGSDRGIPYEQYF
D: TRBD1
V: TRBV12-3/TRBV12-4
size: many
J: TRBJ2-7

DNA: TGTGCCAGCAGCACCAGACAGGGCACCTACGAGCAGTACTTC
CDR3: CASSTRQGTYEQYF
D: TRBD1
V: TRBV7-2
size: -
J: TRBJ2-7

DNA: TGTGCCAGCAGTGAGACAGGGTCGGGCACAGATACGCAGTATTTT
CDR3: CASSETGSGTDTQYF
D: TRBD1
V: TRBV2
size: -
J: TRBJ2-3

DNA: TGTGCCAGCAGTGAAGCGCGGCAGGGAATCGGGGAGCTGTTTTTT
CDR3: CASSEARQGIGELFF
D: -
V: TRBV6-1
size: few
J: TRBJ2-2

DNA: TGCGCCAGCACCACCGGCACAGGGTTGGAAGCTTTCTTT
CDR3: CASTTGTGLEAFF
D: -
V: TRBV5-1
size: few
J: TRBJ1-1

DNA: TGTGCCAGCAGTTTTGACGGAGACTATGGCTACACCTTC
CDR3: CASSFDGDYGYTF
D: -
V: TRBV12-3/TRBV12-4
size: few
J: TRBJ1-2

DNA: TGTGCCAGCAGCTTAAGGACTGGCCGCCTCGCCTTC
CDR3: CASSLRTGRLAF
D: -
V: TRBV7-2
size: -
J: TRBJ1-2

DNA: TGTGCCACCAGCAGTATGCCGGACAGGGAGAGATATGGCTACACCTTC
CDR3: CATSSMPDRERYGYTF
D: TRBD1
V: TRBV15
size: -
J: TRBJ1-2

DNA: TGCGCCAGCAGCTTCACCGGACAGGGTTTTTTCTTC
CDR3: CASSFTGQGFFF
D: TRBD1
V: TRBV5-1
size: -
J: TRBJ2-1

DNA: TGCGCCAGCAGCCAAAAGTCGGCGGGGGGAGGCGGGGAGCTGTTTTTT
CDR3: CASSQKSAGGGGELFF
D: TRBD2
V: TRBV4-1
size: -
J: TRBJ2-2